The clone carrying this TCR beta chain was found once. The antigen remains undetermined. The sample comes from a study of T cell responses to AZD1222 COVID-19 vaccine. Overall study results and limits: At baseline, seropositivity was found in only five or six AZD1222 recipients. Close to half of spike-specific TCRs reportedly recognize unmutated variant regions. None of the repertoires were sampled until the peak T cell response had passed. The breadth and depth of Spike-specific TCRs increased once two AZD1222 doses had been given.

The germline CDR1 and CDR2 sequences are SQVTM and ANQGSEA. The V and J ends lost 6 bases and 6 bases, in that order; junction bases with no gene match: 10. CDR3 size: 14 residues. Using immunoSEQ multiplex PCR, the repertoire was profiled, and TCRdb retains in-frame clones only, with some absent. Of 54,000 or so clones in the sample, around nine tenths are singletons; the top ten hold about 14%. The TCR comes from an adult in good health. The source material was peripheral blood, sampled on day 0 of AZD1222 vaccination. The chain couples TRBV29-1 to TRBJ2-1; 8 nucleotides line up with TRBD1. The CDR3 sequence: CSVDRQGQGNEQFF. The CDR3 DNA reads TGCAGCGTCGACAGACAGGGGCAAGGCAATGAGCAGTTCTTC.